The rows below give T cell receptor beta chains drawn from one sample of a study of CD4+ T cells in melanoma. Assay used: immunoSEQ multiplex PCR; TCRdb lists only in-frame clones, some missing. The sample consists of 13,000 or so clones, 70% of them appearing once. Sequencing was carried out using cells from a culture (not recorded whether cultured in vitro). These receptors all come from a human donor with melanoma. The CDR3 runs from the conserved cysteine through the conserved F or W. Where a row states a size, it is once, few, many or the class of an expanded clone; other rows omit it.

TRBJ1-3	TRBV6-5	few	CASNYSGEACGNTIYF
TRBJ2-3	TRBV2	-	CASRGDRGTDTQYF
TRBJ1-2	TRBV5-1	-	CASSWGQLDDYGYTF
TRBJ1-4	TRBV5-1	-	CASSSGVSSSEKLFF
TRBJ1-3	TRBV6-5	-	CASSYSGRGNTIYF
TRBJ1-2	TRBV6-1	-	CASKGDYYGYTF
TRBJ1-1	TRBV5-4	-	CASTTRRTGGTEAFF
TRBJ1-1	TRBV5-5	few	CASSFGQGGYGAFF
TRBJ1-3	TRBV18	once	CASSQATRGDTIYF
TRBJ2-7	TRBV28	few	CASSLAQAPYEQYF
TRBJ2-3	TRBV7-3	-	CASSPKLSWAPGRTDTQYF
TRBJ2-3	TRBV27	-	CASSPAGATTDTQYF
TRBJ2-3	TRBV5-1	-	CASRSQERTDTQYF
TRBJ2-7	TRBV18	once	CASSPRGGFGMYEQYF
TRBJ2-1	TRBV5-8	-	CASEKGVVYNEQFF
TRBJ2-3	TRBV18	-	CASSRTGQGAGADTQYF
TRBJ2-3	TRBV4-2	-	CASSPSVGVSITSDTQYF
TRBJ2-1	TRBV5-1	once	CASSLTGAGGNEQFF
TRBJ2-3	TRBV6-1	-	CASKRGRWADTQYF
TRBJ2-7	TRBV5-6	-	CASTRREGDYEQYF
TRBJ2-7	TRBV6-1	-	CASSEALSGGSYEQYF
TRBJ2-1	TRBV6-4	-	CASSVSGPGGQFF
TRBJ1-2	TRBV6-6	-	CASSSAANYGYTF
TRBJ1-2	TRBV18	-	CASSPTGAVNYGYTF
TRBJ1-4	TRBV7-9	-	CASSPLRGRSNEKLFF
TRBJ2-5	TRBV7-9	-	CASSPKAPGLAKEETQYF
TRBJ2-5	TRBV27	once	CASSFGRYRETQYF
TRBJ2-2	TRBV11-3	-	CASSSFRAGELFF
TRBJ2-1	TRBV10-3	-	CAIRAGQGATNEQFF
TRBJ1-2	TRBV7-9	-	CASSLVRVGGYTF
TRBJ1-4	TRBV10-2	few	CASSWDSNEKLFF
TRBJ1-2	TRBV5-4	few	CASNVGGSYGYTF
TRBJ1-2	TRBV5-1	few	CASSYDRDAAYGYTF
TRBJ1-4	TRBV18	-	CASSPSATNEKLFF
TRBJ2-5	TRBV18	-	CASNRGVGETQYF
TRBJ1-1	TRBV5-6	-	CASSLGRGITEAFF
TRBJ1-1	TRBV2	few	CASTDRGAGTEAFF
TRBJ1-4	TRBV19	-	CASSDGTPANEKLFF
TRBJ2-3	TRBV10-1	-	CASSESSGGGSTDTQYF
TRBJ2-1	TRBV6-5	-	CASTPNRGLTNEQFF
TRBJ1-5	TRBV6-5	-	CASSRRRTYQPQHF
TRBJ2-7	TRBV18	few	CASSPRDQQSEQYF
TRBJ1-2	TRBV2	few	CASRIDRDGYTF
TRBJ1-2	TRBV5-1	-	CASSPGDSGWNGYTF
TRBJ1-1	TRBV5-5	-	CASSLVASFGAEAFF
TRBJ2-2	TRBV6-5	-	CASMRLTGELFF
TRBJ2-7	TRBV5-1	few	CASSLRGPQGEQYF
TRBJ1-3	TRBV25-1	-	CASSEAGTGGNTIYF
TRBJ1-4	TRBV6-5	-	CASRDSTTNEKLFF
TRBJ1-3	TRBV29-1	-	CSVVGVGTVPHSGNTIYF
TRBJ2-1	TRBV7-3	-	CASSRNSGGVNEQFF
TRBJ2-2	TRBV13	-	CASSSPRGAVSGELFF